Below, one T cell receptor beta chain is given with its context. What it recognizes is unknown. This specimen comes from a study of cytomegalovirus exposure and HLA in healthy donors. The study's findings and limits: The study flagged roughly 160 TCR beta chains as cytomegalovirus-associated. Presence/absence analyses assumed roughly uniform sequencing depth across donors, which may not hold. Exclusion as indistinguishable affected some V segments, including TRBV6-2 and TRBV6-3. Reports state that TCR beta sequences accurately predicted most subjects' HLA-A and HLA-B alleles.

The CDR3 has 15 residues. Trimming stripped 4 bases from V and 0 bases from J, with 11 bases between. Germline assignment: CDR1 SGHRS and CDR2 YFSETQ. Primers included in the PCR were 60 Vbeta and 13 Jbeta primers. TCRdb's copy holds only in-frame clones and misses some; the assay was immunoSEQ multiplex PCR. The sample lists around 150,000 clones; around 75% were seen once. This sequence was found in a man between 35 and 55 years old in good health and CMV-seronegative. Sequencing used PBMCs. The V gene is TRBV5-1, the J gene TRBJ1-3; D not resolved. Written as DNA, the CDR3 is TGCGCCAGCAGCCCCGGTACGAGCTCTGGAAACACCATATATTTT. Its protein is CASSPGTSSGNTIYF. The complete variable domain, with remaining parts taken from reference TRBV5-1 and TRBJ1-3, reads KAGVTQTPRYLIKTRGQQVTLSCSPISGHRSVSWYQQTPGQGLQFLFEYFSETQRNKGNFPGRFSGRQFSNSRSEMNVSTLELGDSALYLCASSPGTSSGNTIYFGEGSWLTVV.